These T cell receptor beta chains were read from a single sample in a study of cytomegalovirus exposure and HLA in healthy donors. The assay was immunoSEQ multiplex PCR, and TCRdb's table has in-frame clones only and misses some. The repertoire holds over 100,000 clones, 55% to 75% seen once, with over 4% in the top ten. The sequenced sample was PBMCs. Receptors originate from a man in his forties or fifties in good health and CMV-seropositive. CDR3s include the opening cysteine and the closing phenylalanine or tryptophan. Each record gives: V gene, D gene, J gene, CDR3 DNA, CDR3 protein. D genes are given only for firm matches.

v_gene: TRBV7-7
d_gene: NA
j_gene: TRBJ2-6
CDR3nt: TGTGCCAGCAGTCCGGACTCAGCCCTCTCTGGGGCCAACGTCCTGACTTTC
CDR3aa: CASSPDSALSGANVLTF

v_gene: TRBV5-5
d_gene: TRBD1
j_gene: TRBJ1-2
CDR3nt: TGTGCCAGCAGCTTGAGGGACCGGGACAGGGGCCCGCTTATCTATGGCTACACCTTC
CDR3aa: CASSLRDRDRGPLIYGYTF

v_gene: TRBV6-1
d_gene: NA
j_gene: TRBJ2-5
CDR3nt: TGTGCCAGCAGGAGGAGGGACAGCCACGAGACCCAGTACTTC
CDR3aa: CASRRRDSHETQYF

v_gene: TRBV19
d_gene: NA
j_gene: TRBJ1-1
CDR3nt: TGTGCCAGTAGTATAGCCTCAGGGGTGGGAACTGAAGCTTTCTTT
CDR3aa: CASSIASGVGTEAFF

v_gene: TRBV5-1
d_gene: NA
j_gene: TRBJ2-7
CDR3nt: TGCGCCAGCAGCTTGGCCGCGGGTCTGGCTTTCGACGAGCAGTACTTC
CDR3aa: CASSLAAGLAFDEQYF

v_gene: TRBV9
d_gene: NA
j_gene: TRBJ1-2
CDR3nt: TGTGCCAGCAGCTCCCAAGGGGCAGGGGTCAGCTATGGCTACACCTTC
CDR3aa: CASSSQGAGVSYGYTF

v_gene: TRBV29-1
d_gene: TRBD1
j_gene: TRBJ1-2
CDR3nt: TGCAGCGTCGAGGGACAGGGAGGCTACACCTTC
CDR3aa: CSVEGQGGYTF

v_gene: TRBV27
d_gene: TRBD1
j_gene: TRBJ1-1
CDR3nt: TGTGCCAGCAGGCCGGACAGGGGGCGATGGACTGAAGCTTCCTTT
CDR3aa: CASRPDRGRWTEASF

v_gene: TRBV2
d_gene: TRBD2
j_gene: TRBJ2-1
CDR3nt: TGTGCCAGCAGCGTGACTAGCGGGCGGGTCAATGAGCAGTTCTTC
CDR3aa: CASSVTSGRVNEQFF

v_gene: TRBV20-1
d_gene: NA
j_gene: TRBJ2-7
CDR3nt: TGCAGTGCTAGTTTTGCGGGTGGGCAGTACTTC
CDR3aa: CSASFAGGQYF

v_gene: TRBV5-1
d_gene: TRBD2
j_gene: TRBJ2-3
CDR3nt: TGCGCCAGCGCTAGCGGGGGAGGCACAGATACGCAGTATTTT
CDR3aa: CASASGGGTDTQYF

v_gene: TRBV7-2
d_gene: NA
j_gene: TRBJ1-1
CDR3nt: TGTGCCAGCAGCGGACAGCCCGACACTGAAGCTTTCTTT
CDR3aa: CASSGQPDTEAFF

v_gene: TRBV7-9
d_gene: TRBD2
j_gene: TRBJ2-5
CDR3nt: TGTGCCAGCAGCCCCGGACTAGCGAGTGAGACCCAGTACTTC
CDR3aa: CASSPGLASETQYF